The clone carrying this T cell receptor (beta chain) was observed many times. The record originates from a study of low-dose radiotherapy and immunotherapy resistance in tumors. Study in general: Each patient took aspirin at a dose of 300 mg by mouth once daily over the course of four cycles, with dosing beginning on cycle 1 day 1.

The ends were cut back, 4 bases at V and 5 bases at J, with 11 bases in the middle. This CDR3 comprises 13 residues. Time point indicated: before trial treatment. Eligibility was restricted to patients presenting with advanced solid tumors that lacked tumor-infiltrating lymphocytes. Primers used for first-strand cDNA, a TRAV- and TRBV-specific set, covered both alpha and beta chains. For amplifying TCRs, the PCR ran for around 20 cycles with Phusion, which was used together with a constant-region primer and the adapter on the V primers. TCRdb analysed the reads with MiXCR anew, one entry per CDR3 protein. The table has tens of thousands of distinct CDR3 sequences, roughly a sixth seen once; the top ten hold roughly 2.8%.

The TCR sequence derives from a male donor with prostate cancer. The sequences come from PBMCs, collected before treatment. This chain joins TRBV23-1 and TRBJ1-2; D ambiguous. TRBV23-1 is assigned to the ORF class and has an uncertain function. CDR3 region: CASSPPTEYGYTF. The CDR3 DNA sequence: TGCGCCAGCAGTCCCCCGACGGAGTATGGCTACACCTTC.